The text below deals with one TCR beta chain. This record comes from a study of blood T cell repertoires in COVID-19. The CDR3 sequence is 13 residues long. Germline loops: CDR1 MDHEN, CDR2 SYDVKM. V was trimmed by 2 bases and J by 4 bases, leaving 8 bases between them. The repertoire was sequenced with immunoSEQ multiplex PCR; TCRdb's copy has only in-frame clones and lacks some. The sample has approximately 40,000 clones, 70% to 90% seen once. The sequenced material came from peripheral blood. The gene calls are TRBV28 and TRBJ1-2; possibly TRBD1 for D (5 bases). This TCR came from a human donor in a cohort sampled during active COVID-19. CDR3 region: CASSLTRVYGYTF. The CDR3 DNA is TGTGCCAGCAGTTTAACCAGGGTCTATGGCTACACCTTC.